This TCR beta chain was observed in a study of OX40 agonist ivuxolimab in advanced cancers. Profiling relied on immunoSEQ multiplex PCR, and the TCRdb table lists in-frame clones only, not all of them. The data contain nearly 60,000 clones, about 81% of them singletons. The CDR3 spans 18 residues. The J segment lost 4 bases and the V segment lost 0 bases, leaving 10 bases of the junction unmatched. The germline V gene encodes CDR1 SGHRS and CDR2 YFSETQ. The sample was CD4+ or CD8+ T cells sorted from blood, taken in a trial of the OX40 agonist ivuxolimab. The chain uses TRBV5-1 and TRBJ2-2, with TRBD2 identical over 9 bases. The clonotype was recovered from an adult with an advanced solid tumor such as melanoma, head and neck, liver or kidney cancer. The CDR3 region is CASSLGAGGVRTTGELFF. CDR3 coding DNA: TGCGCCAGCAGCTTGGGAGCGGGAGGAGTCAGAACCACCGGGGAGCTGTTTTTT.